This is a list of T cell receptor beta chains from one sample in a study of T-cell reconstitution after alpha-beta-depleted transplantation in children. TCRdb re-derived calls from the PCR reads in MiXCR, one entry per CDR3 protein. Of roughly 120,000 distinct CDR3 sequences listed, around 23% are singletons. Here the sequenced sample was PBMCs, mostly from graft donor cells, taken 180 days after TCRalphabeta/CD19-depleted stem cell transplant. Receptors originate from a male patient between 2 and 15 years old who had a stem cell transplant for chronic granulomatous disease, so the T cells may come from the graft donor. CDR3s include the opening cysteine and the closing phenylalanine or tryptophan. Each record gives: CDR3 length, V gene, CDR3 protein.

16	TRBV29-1	CSVEDEGGSSYNEQFF
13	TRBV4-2	CASSQVSGTEAFF
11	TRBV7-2	CASGVGHTQYF
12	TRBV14	CASSSGKAGYTF
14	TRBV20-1	CSAKQGTSTDTQYF
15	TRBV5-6	CASSYGRRSNSPLHF
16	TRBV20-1	CSATTLTGGRTDTQYF
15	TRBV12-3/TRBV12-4	CASSLLAGVFNEQFF
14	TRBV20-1	CSAIRHTGGYEQYF
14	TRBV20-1	CSAPRGAATDTQYF
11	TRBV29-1	CSVGDGNIQYF
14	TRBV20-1	CSASRQDRGETQYF
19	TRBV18	CASSRRSLDSFSTNEKLFF
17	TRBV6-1	CASSVRGGQSSTDTQYF
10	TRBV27	CASTRNEQFF
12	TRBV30	CAWSVRGEEQFF
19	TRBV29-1	CSVETVGFGTSGGWNEQFF
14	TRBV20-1	CSASRTGKGETQYF
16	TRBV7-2	CASSWGAGFSYNEQFF
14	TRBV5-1	CASSSGGTEETQYF
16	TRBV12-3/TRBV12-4	CASSFSLAASYNEQFF
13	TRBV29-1	CSVATGGNTEAFF